A single sample is the source of the 5 T cell receptor beta chains below, sequenced in a study of OX40 agonist ivuxolimab in advanced cancers. Here immunoSEQ multiplex PCR was the method, and the copy in TCRdb shows in-frame clones only, minus some. This table holds about 50,000 clones, roughly 85% found once. Specimen: CD4+ or CD8+ T cells sorted from blood, collected in a trial of the OX40 agonist ivuxolimab. Receptors originate from an adult with an advanced solid tumor such as melanoma, head and neck, liver or kidney cancer.

The CDR3 coding sequence is TGTGCCAGCCTAAACAGGGGGGTTGGGACTGAAGCTTTCTTT. This sequence encodes CASLNRGVGTEAFF. The rearrangement uses TRBV28 and TRBJ1-1, with TRBD1 matching over 8 bases. The CDR3 runs to 14 residues. The germline V gene has CDR1 MDHEN and CDR2 SYDVKM. After removal of 8 bases from V and 5 bases from J, the junction contained 10 bases not matched to a gene.

CDR3 in amino acids: CASSASPSYEQYF. CDR3 coding DNA: TGTGCCAGCAGTGCCTCCCCCTCCTACGAGCAGTACTTC. The chain recombines TRBV2 with TRBJ2-5; D is undetermined. The J call is in doubt because the DNA end fits TRBJ2-7 better. Germline CDR1 is SNHLY and CDR2 is FYNNEI. This CDR3 has 13 residues.

The chain has TRBV11-2 and TRBJ2-1; TRBD2 matches at 11 bases. The CDR3 has 17 amino acids. Trimming removed 0 bases from V and 4 bases from J; junction bases left unmatched: 5. Germline V lookup: CDR1 SGHAT, CDR2 FQNNGV. CDR3 residues: CASSLETSGTLYNEQFF. CDR3 DNA: TGTGCCAGCAGCTTAGAGACTAGCGGGACGCTATACAATGAGCAGTTCTTC.

This sequence joins TRBV30 and TRBJ2-1, with 10 bases aligning to TRBD1. The CDR3 is 15 residues long. The junction had 7 bases not matched to a gene; V was cut back by 0 bases and J by 8 bases. Germline lookup yields CDR1 GTSNPN and CDR2 SVGIG (reference sequence). This CDR3 is CAWSVGQGFLDEQFF. The CDR3 bases are TGTGCCTGGAGTGTGGGACAGGGGTTTTTGGATGAGCAGTTCTTC.

This clone was seen only once. The CDR3 DNA follows: TGTGCCAGCAGCTTAGCGACAGGGGTAGGTCAGCCCCAGCATTTT. As protein: CASSLATGVGQPQHF. The chain has TRBV7-8 and TRBJ1-5, with 8 bases matching TRBD1. CDR3 length equals 15 residues. The V segment lost 0 bases and the J segment 6 bases; nucleotides outside the gene matches: 4. Germline V CDR1 and CDR2: SGHVS, FQNEAQ.